What follows are 29 T cell receptor beta chains derived from one specimen sequenced in a study of blood T cell repertoires in COVID-19. Clones were sequenced by immunoSEQ multiplex PCR, and TCRdb holds only the in-frame ones, with some missing. The profile shows roughly 260,000 clones, more than 70% of them singletons. Input material: peripheral blood. Every receptor here comes from a woman aged 45-65 years with acute or convalescent COVID-19.

The chain links TRBV18 to TRBJ1-4; no firm D call. The germline CDR1 and CDR2 sequences are KGHSH and LQKENI. Deletions cut 7 bases from V and 5 bases from J, with 11 bases between. This CDR3 is built from 13 residues. The CDR3 loop is CASCTESNEKLFF. The CDR3 DNA is TGTGCCAGCTGTACAGAGTCGAATGAAAAACTGTTTTTT.

This chain uses TRBV7-3 with TRBJ1-1; 8 bases align to TRBD1. The germline gives CDR1 SGHTA, CDR2 FQGTGA. The V segment lost 8 bases and the J segment 5 bases; nucleotides outside the gene matches: 7. This CDR3 has 13 residues. In nucleotides, the CDR3 is TGTGCCAGCCGCGGGACAGGAGGAACTGAAGCTTTCTTT. Its translation: CASRGTGGTEAFF.

This clone appeared a single time. This chain uses TRBV19 with TRBJ2-7; 7 bases map to TRBD1. CDR1 is LNHDA and CDR2 is SQIVND in the germline V gene (reference sequence). The CDR3 contains 14 residues. V lost 7 bases to trimming and J lost 6 bases; unmatched junction nucleotides: 12. The CDR3 bases are TGTGCCAGTACCCAGGACAGGCCAAGCTGCGAGCAGTACTTC. This encodes CASTQDRPSCEQYF.

V gene TRBV6-6 combines with J gene TRBJ2-7, with 8 nucleotides matching TRBD1. Trimming cost V 2 bases and J 3 bases; bases outside gene matches: 6. Germline lookup yields CDR1 MNHNY and CDR2 SVGAGI (reference sequence). The CDR3 spans 15 residues. The CDR3 DNA follows: TGTGCCAGCAGTTACCTCCGGGACAGGAACTACGAGCAGTACTTC. Amino acid sequence: CASSYLRDRNYEQYF.

The rearrangement uses TRBV5-1 and TRBJ1-1, with TRBD1 identical over 9 bases. The germline gives CDR1 SGHRS, CDR2 YFSETQ. This CDR3 contains 16 residues. Trimming cost V 4 bases and J 3 bases; bases outside gene matches: 10. This CDR3 reads CASSIRTGVGDTEAFF. The CDR3 bases are TGCGCCAGCAGCATACGGACAGGGGTAGGGGACACTGAAGCTTTCTTT.

CDR3 in amino acids: CASSETSGNEKQYF. Here the CDR3 DNA reads TGTGCCAGCAGCGAGACTAGCGGGAATGAGAAGCAGTACTTC. The V gene is TRBV9, the J gene TRBJ2-7, with TRBD2 matching 11 bases. Germline V gene sequence: CDR1 SGDLS, CDR2 YYNGEE. V was pared by 3 bases and J by 8 bases, with 7 bases of the junction left unmatched. CDR3 length equals 14 residues.

This chain links TRBV13 with TRBJ2-1; 11 positions agree with TRBD2. Germline V gene sequence: CDR1 PRHDT, CDR2 FYEKMQ (reference sequence). The junction had 13 bases not matched to a gene; V was cut back by 5 bases and J by 7 bases. The CDR3 has 17 residues. For the CDR3, the DNA is TGTGCCAGCAGCAAACCTATGACTAGCGGGATCCTGAATGAGCAGTTCTTC. Its translation is CASSKPMTSGILNEQFF. The full variable domain, with the rest looked up from reference TRBV13 and TRBJ2-1, is AAGVIQSPRHLIKEKRETATLKCYPIPRHDTVYWYQQGPGQDPQFLISFYEKMQSDKGSIPDRFSAQQFSDYHSELNMSSLELGDSALYFCASSKPMTSGILNEQFFGPGTRLTVL.

The rearrangement joins TRBV11-3 to TRBJ2-1; 7 nucleotides match TRBD2. CDR3 length: 14 residues. Trimming removed 0 bases from V and 8 bases from J; junction bases left unmatched: 4. Germline V lookup: CDR1 SGHNT, CDR2 YENEEA. The CDR3 sequence: CASSLEGGSDEQFF. Written as DNA, the CDR3 is TGTGCCAGCAGCTTAGAAGGCGGGAGCGATGAGCAGTTCTTC. Based on the CDR3 plus reference TRBV11-3 and TRBJ2-1, the full variable domain is EAGVVQSPRYKIIEKKQPVAFWCNPISGHNTLYWYLQNLGQGPELLIRYENEEAVDDSQLPKDRFSAERLKGVDSTLKIQPAELGDSAVYLCASSLEGGSDEQFFGPGTRLTVL.

The V and J genes are TRBV3-1 (or the pseudogene TRBV3-2) and TRBJ1-1; D gene uncertain. Trimming removed 1 base from V and 9 bases from J, with 18 bases in between. The CDR3 runs 15 residues. Per germline, CDR1 LGHDT and CDR2 YNNKEL (reference sequence). CDR3 sequence: CASSQGSPIQRKAFF. The CDR3 DNA follows: TGTGCCAGCAGCCAAGGATCACCTATTCAACGTAAAGCTTTCTTT.

The chain combines TRBV24-1 with TRBJ2-1; TRBD1 aligns across 9 bases. J gave up 0 bases and V 3 bases, and 5 bases lay outside the gene matches. From germline, CDR1 is KGHDR and CDR2 SFDVKD. The CDR3 extends over 17 amino acids. The chain's CDR3 is CATSDPQQGASYNEQFF. As DNA, the CDR3 is TGTGCCACCAGTGATCCTCAACAGGGGGCCTCCTACAATGAGCAGTTCTTC.

V is TRBV7-2 and J is TRBJ2-7, with D hard to call. Germline lookup yields CDR1 SGHTA and CDR2 FQGNSA. Trimming cost V 0 bases and J 0 bases, with 12 bases left between them. The CDR3 consists of 16 residues. CDR3 bases: TGTGCCAGCAGCTTAGCCCCCACGCGGAGCTCCTACGAGCAGTACTTC. Translated, it gives CASSLAPTRSSYEQYF.

This chain links TRBV6-5 with TRBJ2-7; 7 nucleotides align to TRBD1. Looked up from germline, CDR1 is MNHEY and CDR2 is SVGAGI. J lost 3 bases, V lost 8 bases, and 7 bases had no gene match. The CDR3 length is 13 residues. This CDR3 is CASPRDRYYEQYF. CDR3 nucleotides: TGTGCCAGCCCCCGGGACAGATACTACGAGCAGTACTTC.

The chain couples TRBV7-2 to TRBJ2-7; 8 bases line up with TRBD1. Germline CDR1 reads SGHTA; CDR2 reads FQGNSA. The V gene end was trimmed by 5 bases and the J gene end by 2 bases; junction bases not matched to a gene: 8. This CDR3 is built from 15 residues. The CDR3 sequence is CASSPQGAGTYEQYF. In DNA form, the CDR3 reads TGTGCCAGCAGCCCTCAGGGGGCAGGAACCTACGAGCAGTACTTC.

The chain couples TRBV7-2 to TRBJ1-3; weak D call: TRBD1 (6 bases). The V end was cut by 1 base, the J end by 0 bases, with 10 bases between. Germline CDR1 is SGHTA and CDR2 is FQGNSA. The CDR3 has 16 amino acids. CDR3 in DNA: TGTGCCAGCAGCTTAGGGACAGCGATCTCTGGAAACACCATATATTTT. Translated, it gives CASSLGTAISGNTIYF.

The V and J genes are TRBV5-1 and TRBJ2-3; TRBD2 matches at 12 bases. Trimming at V came to 5 bases and at J to 5 bases, leaving 6 bases not matched to a gene. Per germline, CDR1 SGHRS and CDR2 YFSETQ. There are 15 residues in the CDR3. The CDR3 spells CASSAGLAGGDTQYF. Here the CDR3 DNA reads TGCGCCAGCAGTGCGGGACTAGCGGGTGGAGATACGCAGTATTTT.

The V and J genes are TRBV27 and TRBJ1-2, with 10 bases fitting TRBD1. With V trimmed by 7 bases and J by 4 bases, 6 bases remained unmatched. The CDR3 length is 14 residues. Germline CDR1 reads MNHEY; CDR2 reads SMNVEV (reference sequence). CDR3 loop: CASTPGQGFYGYTF. In DNA, the CDR3 is TGTGCCAGCACCCCGGGACAGGGGTTCTATGGCTACACCTTC.

V is TRBV6-1 and J is TRBJ1-2; 9 nucleotides agree with TRBD1. Trimming removed 2 bases from V and 5 bases from J; junction bases left unmatched: 6. Germline values: CDR1 MNHNS, CDR2 SASEGT. CDR3 length: 15 residues. Written as DNA, the CDR3 is TGTGCCAGCAGTGAAAGGGGGACAGGGACTTATGGCTACACCTTC. Protein: CASSERGTGTYGYTF.

The gene calls are TRBV5-6 and TRBJ2-7; 10 nucleotides line up with TRBD1. Germline V gives CDR1 SGHDT, CDR2 YYEEEE. V lost 1 base, J lost 7 bases, and 5 bases stayed unmatched. This CDR3 spans 14 amino acids. The CDR3 spells CASSLRDRGKEQYF. CDR3 DNA sequence: TGTGCCAGCAGCTTGCGGGACAGGGGTAAAGAGCAGTACTTC.

The chain has TRBV28 and TRBJ1-1, with 7 positions matching TRBD1. V gave up 3 bases and J gave up 4 bases; unmatched junction bases: 2. The CDR3 extends over 13 amino acids. Germline-derived CDR1 and CDR2 are MDHEN and SYDVKM. In DNA form, the CDR3 reads TGTGCCAGCAGTTTGACAGGGAGCACTGAAGCTTTCTTT. Amino acid sequence: CASSLTGSTEAFF.

The chain links TRBV4-2 to TRBJ2-7, with a tentative D call TRBD2 (6 bases). CDR3 length: 15 amino acids. Trimming left V 4 bases short and J 2 bases short, with 15 bases between. The germline V gene has CDR1 LGHNA and CDR2 YNFKEQ. The CDR3 DNA is TGTGCCAGCAGCCGAGACCTAGCGAGCACCTACGAGCAGTACTTC. Its protein product is CASSRDLASTYEQYF.

The gene calls are TRBV7-9 and TRBJ1-2, with a possible D match to TRBD1 (5 bases). V was pared by 1 base and J by 2 bases, with 14 bases between. The CDR3 has 16 residues. CDR1 is SEHNR, CDR2 FQNEAQ, per germline (reference sequence). The CDR3 DNA follows: TGTGCCAGCAGCTTAGACAGGTACCGGCCAAACTATGGCTACACCTTC. Its translation: CASSLDRYRPNYGYTF.

The J gene is TRBJ2-2, the V gene TRBV16; 9 nucleotides match TRBD2. Germline V gene lookup returns CDR1 KGHSY and CDR2 FQNENV. The CDR3 consists of 21 residues. The V and J ends lost 0 bases and 3 bases, in that order; junction bases with no gene match: 17. The CDR3 spells CASSQSLFPIAGEEYTGELFF. The DNA of the CDR3 is TGTGCCAGCAGCCAATCTTTATTTCCCATAGCGGGAGAAGAGTACACCGGGGAGCTGTTTTTT.

J is TRBJ2-2 and V is TRBV20-1; D is unresolved. Trimming removed 3 bases at V and 3 bases at J, with 8 bases between. The CDR3 is 13 amino acids. Per germline, CDR1 DFQATT and CDR2 SNEGSKA (reference sequence). This chain's CDR3 is CSASGRYTGELFF. In DNA form, the CDR3 reads TGCAGTGCTAGTGGTAGATACACCGGGGAGCTGTTTTTT.

The chain couples TRBV28 to TRBJ2-1; possibly TRBD2 for D (5 bases). The CDR3 has 17 amino acids. V shed 3 bases and J shed 1 base, with 16 bases lying between them. Germline CDR1 and CDR2: MDHEN and SYDVKM. The CDR3 protein is CASSFLLSDLSYNEQFF. CDR3 DNA sequence: TGTGCCAGCAGTTTCTTATTATCGGACTTATCCTACAATGAGCAGTTCTTC.

This chain joins TRBV18 and TRBJ2-6, with 8 bases matching TRBD1. The J segment lost 0 bases and the V segment lost 5 bases, leaving 6 bases of the junction unmatched. The CDR3 is 17 residues long. Germline assignment: CDR1 KGHSH and CDR2 LQKENI. The CDR3 loop is CASSSQGVLSGANVLTF. CDR3 nucleotides: TGTGCCAGCTCATCACAGGGGGTTCTCTCTGGGGCCAACGTCCTGACTTTC.

The chain links TRBV28 to TRBJ1-3, with a weak D call TRBD1 (5 bases). Germline V gene lookup returns CDR1 MDHEN and CDR2 SYDVKM. V was pared by 7 bases and J by 0 bases, with 10 bases between. This CDR3 contains 14 residues. CDR3 protein: CASTDSLSGNTIYF. The CDR3 nucleotides are TGTGCCAGCACCGACAGCCTCTCTGGAAACACCATATATTTT.

The J gene is TRBJ2-3, the V gene TRBV19, with D unclear. V lost 5 bases and J 4 bases, leaving 10 bases between the germline ends. CDR3 length equals 13 residues. Germline V gives CDR1 LNHDA, CDR2 SQIVND (reference sequence). For the CDR3, the DNA is TGTGCCAGTAGTTACAGTAATTCAGATACGCAGTATTTT. It yields the protein CASSYSNSDTQYF. Full variable domain (outside the CDR3, taken from reference TRBV19 and TRBJ2-3): DGGITQSPKYLFRKEGQNVTLSCEQNLNHDAMYWYRQDPGQGLRLIYYSQIVNDFQKGDIAEGYSVSREKKESFPLTVTSAQKNPTAFYLCASSYSNSDTQYFGPGTRLTVL.

The genes are TRBV11-2 and TRBJ2-7, with a possible D match to TRBD1 (6 bases). The germline CDR1 and CDR2 sequences are SGHAT and FQNNGV. The V end was cut by 4 bases, the J end by 4 bases, with 8 bases between. This CDR3 has 12 amino acids. CDR3 in DNA: TGTGCCAGCAGCTCCACAGGGTACGAGCAGTACTTC. Its translation is CASSSTGYEQYF.

The J gene is TRBJ2-3, the V gene TRBV24-1; 8 bases are shared with TRBD1. Germline lookup yields CDR1 KGHDR and CDR2 SFDVKD. V was pared by 4 bases and J by 6 bases, with 8 bases of the junction left unmatched. The CDR3 is 15 residues long. CDR3 in DNA: TGTGCCACCAGTGACCTCAGGGGGCGAATGGATACGCAGTATTTT. Translated: CATSDLRGRMDTQYF.